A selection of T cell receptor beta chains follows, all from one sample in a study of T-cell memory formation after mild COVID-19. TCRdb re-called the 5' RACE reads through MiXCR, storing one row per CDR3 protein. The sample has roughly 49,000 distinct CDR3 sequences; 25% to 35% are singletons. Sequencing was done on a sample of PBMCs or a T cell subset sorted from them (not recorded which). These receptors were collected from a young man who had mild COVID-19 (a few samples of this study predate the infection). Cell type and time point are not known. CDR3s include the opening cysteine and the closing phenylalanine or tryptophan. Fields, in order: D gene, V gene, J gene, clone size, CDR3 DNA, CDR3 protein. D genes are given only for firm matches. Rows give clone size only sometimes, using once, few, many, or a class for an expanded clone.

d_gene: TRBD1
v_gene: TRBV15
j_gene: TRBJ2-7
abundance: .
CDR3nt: TGTGCCACCAGCCGAACCCGACAGGGCGACTCCTACGAGCAGTACTTC
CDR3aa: CATSRTRQGDSYEQYF

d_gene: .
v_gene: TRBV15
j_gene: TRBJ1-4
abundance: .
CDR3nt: TGTGCCACCGGTGACACGGTTGATGAAAAACTGTTTTTT
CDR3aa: CATGDTVDEKLFF

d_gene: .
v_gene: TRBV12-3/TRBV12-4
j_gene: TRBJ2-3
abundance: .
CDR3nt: TGTGCCAGCTCCAACTTCGGAAGGGCGACAGATACGCAGTATTTT
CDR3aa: CASSNFGRATDTQYF

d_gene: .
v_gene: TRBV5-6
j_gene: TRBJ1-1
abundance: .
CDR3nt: TGTGCCAGCAGCTTGGAATATACTGCAGGGATGAACACTGAAGCTTTCTTT
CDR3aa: CASSLEYTAGMNTEAFF

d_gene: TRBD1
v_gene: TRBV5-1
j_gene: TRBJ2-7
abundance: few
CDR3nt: TGCGCCAGCAGTGGGACAGGGGCCTACGAGCAGTACTTC
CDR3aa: CASSGTGAYEQYF

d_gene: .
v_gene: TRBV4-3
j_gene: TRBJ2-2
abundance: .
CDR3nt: TGCGCCAGCAGCCAAGCCGGCGGACGGTCGAACACCGGGGAGCTGTTTTTT
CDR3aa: CASSQAGGRSNTGELFF

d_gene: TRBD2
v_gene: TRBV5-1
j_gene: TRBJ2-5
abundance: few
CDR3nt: TGCGCCAGCAGCAGTAGCGGGGGGACGGAGACCCAGTACTTC
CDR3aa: CASSSSGGTETQYF

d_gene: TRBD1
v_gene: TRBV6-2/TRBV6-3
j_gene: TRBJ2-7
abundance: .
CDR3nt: TGTGCCAGCTCCCGGCGCGGACAGGGACCCTACGAGCAGTACTTC
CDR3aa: CASSRRGQGPYEQYF

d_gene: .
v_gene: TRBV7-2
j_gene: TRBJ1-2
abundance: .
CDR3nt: TGTGCCAGCAGCATCCGGGACGATGGCTACACCTTC
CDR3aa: CASSIRDDGYTF

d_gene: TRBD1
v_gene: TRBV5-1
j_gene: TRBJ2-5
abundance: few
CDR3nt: TGCGCCAGCGGACCGGGACAGGGTTTCCAAGAGACCCAGTACTTC
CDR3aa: CASGPGQGFQETQYF

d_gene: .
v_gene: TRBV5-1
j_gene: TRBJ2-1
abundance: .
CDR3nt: TGCGCCAGCAGCCAGAGACGAGGGAGCTCCTACAATGAGCAGTTCTTC
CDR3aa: CASSQRRGSSYNEQFF

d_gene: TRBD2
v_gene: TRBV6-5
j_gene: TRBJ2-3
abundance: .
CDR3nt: TGTGCCAGCAGTGTCAGCGGGGGGTCCACAGATACGCAGTATTTT
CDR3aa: CASSVSGGSTDTQYF

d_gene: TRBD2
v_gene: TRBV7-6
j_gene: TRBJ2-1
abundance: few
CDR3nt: TGTGCCAGCAGCTCAGCGGGGGGGCCGGACAATGAGCAGTTCTTC
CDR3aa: CASSSAGGPDNEQFF

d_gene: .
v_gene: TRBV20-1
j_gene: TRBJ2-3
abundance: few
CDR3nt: TGCGGCAGCGAGGACTTGCATAGCACAGATACGCAGTATTTT
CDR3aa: CGSEDLHSTDTQYF

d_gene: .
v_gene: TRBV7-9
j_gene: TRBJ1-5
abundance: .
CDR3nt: TGTGCCAGCAGCCCCGGGAAGGGTCAACCCCAGCATTTT
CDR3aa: CASSPGKGQPQHF

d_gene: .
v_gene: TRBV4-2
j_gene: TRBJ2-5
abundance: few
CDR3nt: TGTGCCAGCAGCCAAGAATTTCAAGGCAGGGGCCAAGAGACCCAGTACTTC
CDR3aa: CASSQEFQGRGQETQYF

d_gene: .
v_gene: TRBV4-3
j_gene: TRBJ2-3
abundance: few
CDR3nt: TGCGCCAGCAGCCAACATGGGCGCACAGATACGCAGTATTTT
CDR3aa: CASSQHGRTDTQYF

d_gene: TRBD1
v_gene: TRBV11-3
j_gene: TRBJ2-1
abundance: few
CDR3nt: TGTGCCAGCAGCCGGACAGGGGGGATCTACAATGAGCAGTTCTTC
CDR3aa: CASSRTGGIYNEQFF

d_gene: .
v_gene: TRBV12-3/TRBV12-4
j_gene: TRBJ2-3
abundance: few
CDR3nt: TGTGCCAGCAGTTTAGGCGGGTTTGCAGATACGCAGTATTTT
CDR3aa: CASSLGGFADTQYF

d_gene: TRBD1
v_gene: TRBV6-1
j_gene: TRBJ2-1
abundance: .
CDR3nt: TGTGCCAGTTCGGGACGGTGGGACAGCCGTTACAATGAGCAGTTCTTC
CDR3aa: CASSGRWDSRYNEQFF